This record covers a single T cell receptor (beta chain). No antigen is known for it. Germline trimming cut 7 bases from V and 7 bases from J; bases unmatched to any gene: 10. CDR3 size: 14 residues. Germline V gene lookup returns CDR1 SGHVS and CDR2 FNYEAQ. These data are taken from a study of T cells in narcolepsy. About the research overall: Donors had narcolepsy type 1 or type 2, or were healthy controls. The study's findings and limits: Autoreactive HCRT-specific and TRIB2-specific clonotypes were marked in same-patient CSF-versus-blood CD4+ comparisons.

Using immunoSEQ multiplex PCR, the repertoire was profiled, and TCRdb retains in-frame clones only, with some absent. The table lists about 33,000 clones, almost 90% of them singletons, with 1% to 1.5% in the top ten. V gene TRBV7-6 combines with J gene TRBJ2-1; TRBD2 matches at 7 bases. This TCR was sampled from a human donor with narcolepsy. Input material: CD45RA- memory CD4+ T cells from PBMCs. CDR3 bases: TGTGCCAGCAAAAAGACGGGGGGAGTAAATGAGCAGTTCTTC. Its protein product is CASKKTGGVNEQFF. The full variable domain, rest sourced from reference TRBV7-6 and TRBJ2-1, is GAGVSQSPRYKVTKRGQDVALRCDPISGHVSLYWYRQALGQGPEFLTYFNYEAQQDKSGLPNDRFSAERPEGSISTLTIQRTEQRDSAMYRCASKKTGGVNEQFFGPGTRLTVL.